The rows below give T cell receptor beta chains drawn from one sample of a study of blood T cell repertoires in COVID-19. Assay used: immunoSEQ multiplex PCR; TCRdb lists only in-frame clones, some missing. The sample yields about 370,000 clones, around 89% seen once. Material: peripheral blood. The receptors here all came from a woman aged 30 to 39 with COVID-19, enrolled during active disease. Each CDR3 is given with its conserved first and last residue. Each record gives: J gene, D gene, V gene, CDR3 length, clone size, CDR3 DNA, CDR3 protein. A D gene is named only where the DNA matches it firmly. Not all rows give a size; the values are once, few, many and, for expanded clones, a class.

j_call: TRBJ1-1; d_call: TRBD1; v_call: TRBV5-1; cdr3_length: 16; clone_size: few; cdr3_nt: TGCGCCAGCAGCCGGCTCCGGACAGGGCGTTACACTGAAGCTTTCTTT; cdr3_aa: CASSRLRTGRYTEAFF
j_call: TRBJ2-3; d_call: TRBD1; v_call: TRBV10-3; cdr3_length: 15; clone_size: .; cdr3_nt: TGTGCCATCAGTGAGTCGGGCAGGGGGACAGATACGCAGTATTTT; cdr3_aa: CAISESGRGTDTQYF
j_call: TRBJ1-2; d_call: .; v_call: TRBV5-4; cdr3_length: 13; clone_size: .; cdr3_nt: TGTGCCAGCAGCTTGCAGGGGAGCTATGGCTACACCTTC; cdr3_aa: CASSLQGSYGYTF
j_call: TRBJ1-6; d_call: .; v_call: TRBV19; cdr3_length: 12; clone_size: .; cdr3_nt: TGTGCCAGTAGTATAGCTTATTCACCCCTCCACTTT; cdr3_aa: CASSIAYSPLHF
j_call: TRBJ2-5; d_call: .; v_call: TRBV24-1; cdr3_length: 13; clone_size: .; cdr3_nt: TGTGCCACCAGTGAAGGGGCGGAAGAGACCCAGTACTTC; cdr3_aa: CATSEGAEETQYF
j_call: TRBJ1-4; d_call: .; v_call: TRBV18; cdr3_length: 15; clone_size: .; cdr3_nt: TGTGCCAGCTCACCGGCGGGGACTAGATATGAAAAACTGTTTTTT; cdr3_aa: CASSPAGTRYEKLFF
j_call: TRBJ1-2; d_call: TRBD1; v_call: TRBV19; cdr3_length: 19; clone_size: .; cdr3_nt: TGTGCCAGTAGTATCGGCGCACCATGGACAGGCGTAAGCTCCTATGGCTACACCTTC; cdr3_aa: CASSIGAPWTGVSSYGYTF
j_call: TRBJ2-1; d_call: .; v_call: TRBV7-2; cdr3_length: 13; clone_size: .; cdr3_nt: TGTGCCAGCAGCCCCTCCCCGGGGATGGAGCAGTTCTTC; cdr3_aa: CASSPSPGMEQFF
j_call: TRBJ2-5; d_call: TRBD2; v_call: TRBV5-4; cdr3_length: 14; clone_size: .; cdr3_nt: TGTGCCAGCAGCCCGGGACTAGCGGTGGAGACCCAGTACTTC; cdr3_aa: CASSPGLAVETQYF
j_call: TRBJ2-3; d_call: TRBD1; v_call: TRBV18; cdr3_length: 15; clone_size: .; cdr3_nt: TGTGCCAGCTCACCATCGGGACAGAGCACAGATACGCAGTATTTT; cdr3_aa: CASSPSGQSTDTQYF
j_call: TRBJ2-5; d_call: .; v_call: TRBV7-2; cdr3_length: 13; clone_size: .; cdr3_nt: TGTGCCAGCAGCTTCTTAGTGCAAGAGACCCAGTACTTC; cdr3_aa: CASSFLVQETQYF
j_call: TRBJ1-5; d_call: .; v_call: TRBV28; cdr3_length: 13; clone_size: .; cdr3_nt: TGTGCCAGCAGACGCCAGGGGTATCAGCCCCAGCATTTT; cdr3_aa: CASRRQGYQPQHF
j_call: TRBJ2-7; d_call: TRBD1; v_call: TRBV10-1; cdr3_length: 15; clone_size: .; cdr3_nt: TGCGCCAGCAGCACGGGACAGGGGTCCCCCTACGAGCAGTACTTC; cdr3_aa: CASSTGQGSPYEQYF
j_call: TRBJ2-1; d_call: .; v_call: TRBV5-4; cdr3_length: 13; clone_size: .; cdr3_nt: TGTGCCAGCAGCCCAGGTTCCTACAATGAGCAGTTCTTC; cdr3_aa: CASSPGSYNEQFF
j_call: TRBJ2-3; d_call: .; v_call: TRBV19; cdr3_length: 17; clone_size: .; cdr3_nt: TGTGCCAGTAGCTCTCAAACCCCTACCCTACCCGGGGATACGCAGTATTTT; cdr3_aa: CASSSQTPTLPGDTQYF
j_call: TRBJ1-1; d_call: .; v_call: TRBV6-5; cdr3_length: 14; clone_size: few; cdr3_nt: TGTGCCAGCAGGCGAATCATTTCGAACACTGAAGCTTTCTTT; cdr3_aa: CASRRIISNTEAFF
j_call: TRBJ2-4; d_call: .; v_call: TRBV4-2; cdr3_length: 17; clone_size: .; cdr3_nt: TGTGCCAGCAGCCAAGAGCGGGCGGGGCTGGGCAAAAACATTCAGTACTTC; cdr3_aa: CASSQERAGLGKNIQYF
j_call: TRBJ2-7; d_call: .; v_call: TRBV4-1; cdr3_length: 16; clone_size: .; cdr3_nt: TGCGCCAGCAGCCAAGATGGGGCGGGGACCTCCTACGAGCAGTACTTC; cdr3_aa: CASSQDGAGTSYEQYF
j_call: TRBJ2-1; d_call: TRBD2; v_call: TRBV7-2; cdr3_length: 15; clone_size: .; cdr3_nt: TGTGCCAGCAGCCTCGGGACTAGCGACTACAATGAGCAGTTCTTC; cdr3_aa: CASSLGTSDYNEQFF
j_call: TRBJ2-5; d_call: .; v_call: TRBV7-9; cdr3_length: 15; clone_size: once; cdr3_nt: TGTGCCAGCAGCTTACCTCGGGTTCTCGAGGAGACCCAGTACTTC; cdr3_aa: CASSLPRVLEETQYF
j_call: TRBJ2-4; d_call: TRBD1; v_call: TRBV28; cdr3_length: 19; clone_size: .; cdr3_nt: TGTGCCAGCAGTTTATCGACAGGGTTTACGGAGAGTGGCAAAAACATTCAGTACTTC; cdr3_aa: CASSLSTGFTESGKNIQYF
j_call: TRBJ1-6; d_call: TRBD1; v_call: TRBV6-5; cdr3_length: 15; clone_size: .; cdr3_nt: TGTGCCAGCAGTTACTCTTGGACAGGGAATTCACCCCTCCACTTT; cdr3_aa: CASSYSWTGNSPLHF
j_call: TRBJ2-1; d_call: .; v_call: TRBV9; cdr3_length: 15; clone_size: once; cdr3_nt: TGTGCCAGCAGCGGCTTAGCGGCGGGACTCGGAGAGCAGTTCTTC; cdr3_aa: CASSGLAAGLGEQFF
j_call: TRBJ1-1; d_call: TRBD1; v_call: TRBV28; cdr3_length: 15; clone_size: .; cdr3_nt: TGTGCCAGCAGTTGGACAGGGGCGTTGAACACTGAAGCTTTCTTT; cdr3_aa: CASSWTGALNTEAFF
j_call: TRBJ2-5; d_call: .; v_call: TRBV3-1/TRBV3-2; cdr3_length: 10; clone_size: .; cdr3_nt: TGTGCCAGCAGCCAAGAACAGCAGTACTTC; cdr3_aa: CASSQEQQYF
j_call: TRBJ2-3; d_call: TRBD2; v_call: TRBV25-1; cdr3_length: 16; clone_size: .; cdr3_nt: TGTGCCAGCAGTGATTGCGGGAGATGGGGCACAGATACGCAGTATTTT; cdr3_aa: CASSDCGRWGTDTQYF
j_call: TRBJ1-2; d_call: .; v_call: TRBV7-2; cdr3_length: 13; clone_size: .; cdr3_nt: TGTGCCAGCAGCTCGAACACAAACTATGGCTACACCTTC; cdr3_aa: CASSSNTNYGYTF
j_call: TRBJ2-2; d_call: .; v_call: TRBV10-3; cdr3_length: 13; clone_size: once; cdr3_nt: TGTGCCATCAGTGGGGGGGGCGCCGGGGAGCTGTTTTTT; cdr3_aa: CAISGGGAGELFF
j_call: TRBJ2-7; d_call: TRBD1; v_call: TRBV28; cdr3_length: 14; clone_size: .; cdr3_nt: TGTGCCAGCACTACCGGGACAGGGGGCTACGAGCAGTACTTC; cdr3_aa: CASTTGTGGYEQYF
j_call: TRBJ2-2; d_call: .; v_call: TRBV11-2; cdr3_length: 16; clone_size: once; cdr3_nt: TGTGCCAGCAGCTTAGGACTCTGGCGTAATGCCGGGGAGCTGTTTTTT; cdr3_aa: CASSLGLWRNAGELFF
j_call: TRBJ2-5; d_call: TRBD2; v_call: TRBV7-6; cdr3_length: 19; clone_size: .; cdr3_nt: TGTGCCAGCAGCCGCTTTACTAGCGGCGGGGGGGCCCTCCAAGAGACCCAGTACTTC; cdr3_aa: CASSRFTSGGGALQETQYF
j_call: TRBJ2-5; d_call: .; v_call: TRBV7-9; cdr3_length: 15; clone_size: .; cdr3_nt: TGTGCCAGCAGCTTAGGCCGGGGGGCCGGGGAGATCCAGTACTTC; cdr3_aa: CASSLGRGAGEIQYF
j_call: TRBJ1-1; d_call: .; v_call: TRBV7-9; cdr3_length: 13; clone_size: .; cdr3_nt: TGTGCCAGCAGCTTACGGGGGGAGGTTGAAGCTTTCTTT; cdr3_aa: CASSLRGEVEAFF
j_call: TRBJ1-2; d_call: TRBD1; v_call: TRBV5-4; cdr3_length: 14; clone_size: .; cdr3_nt: TGTGCCAGCAGCCGAAGACAGGGAGGCTATGGCTACACCTTC; cdr3_aa: CASSRRQGGYGYTF
j_call: TRBJ1-1; d_call: .; v_call: TRBV19; cdr3_length: 18; clone_size: .; cdr3_nt: TGTGCCAGTATCGTAGGGGGACAACCACGACAACGGAACACTGAAGCTTTCTTT; cdr3_aa: CASIVGGQPRQRNTEAFF
j_call: TRBJ1-2; d_call: TRBD1; v_call: TRBV7-9; cdr3_length: 13; clone_size: .; cdr3_nt: TGTGCCAGCAGTTTCGGCGGGACAGGGGGCTACACCTTC; cdr3_aa: CASSFGGTGGYTF
j_call: TRBJ2-3; d_call: .; v_call: TRBV6-1; cdr3_length: 13; clone_size: .; cdr3_nt: TGTGCCAGCAGTGAAACGGGCACAGATACGCAGTATTTT; cdr3_aa: CASSETGTDTQYF
j_call: TRBJ2-1; d_call: TRBD2; v_call: TRBV9; cdr3_length: 15; clone_size: .; cdr3_nt: TGTGCCAGCAGTGGACTAGCGGGGGGGAAAAATGAGCAGTTCTTC; cdr3_aa: CASSGLAGGKNEQFF
j_call: TRBJ2-5; d_call: .; v_call: TRBV19; cdr3_length: 12; clone_size: few; cdr3_nt: TGTGCCAGTAGTAGACAGGACGGGACCCAGTACTTC; cdr3_aa: CASSRQDGTQYF
j_call: TRBJ1-2; d_call: .; v_call: TRBV7-2; cdr3_length: 15; clone_size: .; cdr3_nt: TGTGCCAGCAGTTCCGACTCGGTGAATAACTATGGCTACACCTTC; cdr3_aa: CASSSDSVNNYGYTF
j_call: TRBJ2-5; d_call: TRBD2; v_call: TRBV28; cdr3_length: 13; clone_size: .; cdr3_nt: TGTGCCAGCAGTCCAGGACTAGCTCAGACCCAGTACTTC; cdr3_aa: CASSPGLAQTQYF
j_call: TRBJ1-2; d_call: .; v_call: TRBV28; cdr3_length: 12; clone_size: .; cdr3_nt: TGTGCCAGCAGTTTATCTGGGGCTGGCTACACCTTC; cdr3_aa: CASSLSGAGYTF
j_call: TRBJ1-5; d_call: TRBD1; v_call: TRBV19; cdr3_length: 13; clone_size: .; cdr3_nt: TGTGCCAGCATGGGGACAGGCAATCAGCCCCAGCATTTT; cdr3_aa: CASMGTGNQPQHF
j_call: TRBJ2-2; d_call: TRBD1; v_call: TRBV7-7; cdr3_length: 15; clone_size: .; cdr3_nt: TGTGCTAGCAGTAGGGACAGCCAGAACACCGGGGAGCTGTTTTTT; cdr3_aa: CASSRDSQNTGELFF
j_call: TRBJ1-2; d_call: TRBD1; v_call: TRBV3-1/TRBV3-2; cdr3_length: 17; clone_size: .; cdr3_nt: TGTGCCAGCAGCCCCCTGACGGGGCAGGGGGGTAGCTATGGCTACACCTTC; cdr3_aa: CASSPLTGQGGSYGYTF